This is a list of T cell receptor beta chains from one sample in a study of blood T cell repertoires in COVID-19. The protocol was immunoSEQ multiplex PCR, while the TCRdb copy is restricted to in-frame clones and leaves out a portion. Among 310,000 or so clones listed, around 88% were seen once. The sample was peripheral blood. The origin of the receptors is a woman aged 45-65 years with acute or convalescent COVID-19. The CDR3 runs from the conserved cysteine through the conserved F or W. D genes are given only for firm matches. Clone size appears in some rows only: once, few, many, or a class for an expanded clone.

J | size | D | V | CDR3 | DNA
TRBJ1-6 | NA | NA | TRBV9 | CASRRAGVNSPLHF | TGTGCCAGCCGGCGAGCAGGGGTTAACTCACCCCTCCACTTT
TRBJ1-1 | NA | NA | TRBV6-5 | CASSYSSRQDPFEAFF | TGTGCCAGCAGTTACTCGTCCAGACAGGACCCATTTGAAGCTTTCTTT
TRBJ2-3 | once | TRBD2 | TRBV2 | CASSLAGGGDTQYF | TGTGCCAGCAGTTTAGCGGGGGGGGGAGATACGCAGTATTTT
TRBJ2-2 | NA | TRBD2 | TRBV28 | CASDNPGLAGDPTVGTSGELFF | TGTGCCAGCGACAATCCGGGACTAGCGGGGGACCCGACTGTTGGAACGAGCGGGGAGCTGTTTTTT
TRBJ1-6 | few | TRBD1 | TRBV9 | CASSGQGGSPLHF | TGTGCCAGCAGCGGACAGGGGGGTTCACCCCTCCACTTT
TRBJ2-2 | NA | NA | TRBV7-2 | CASSLDRNTGELFF | TGTGCCAGCAGCTTGGACAGGAACACCGGGGAGCTGTTTTTT
TRBJ1-1 | NA | NA | TRBV10-1 | CASSVERGSSNTEAFF | TGCGCCAGCAGCGTGGAGAGAGGCAGTTCGAACACTGAAGCTTTCTTT
TRBJ2-2 | NA | NA | TRBV5-1 | CASSFPWARETGELFF | TGCGCCAGCAGCTTTCCGTGGGCCAGGGAAACCGGGGAGCTGTTTTTT
TRBJ2-5 | NA | TRBD2 | TRBV5-5 | CASIAGAGGGETQYF | TGTGCCAGCATTGCCGGGGCTGGGGGAGGGGAGACCCAGTACTTC
TRBJ2-7 | NA | TRBD2 | TRBV7-2 | CASRGGEVYEQYF | TGTGCCAGCAGGGGAGGGGAGGTCTACGAGCAGTACTTC
TRBJ1-2 | once | NA | TRBV5-1 | CASSLSAGSNYGYTF | TGCGCCAGCAGCTTGTCAGCAGGCTCTAACTATGGCTACACCTTC
TRBJ1-1 | few | NA | TRBV2 | CASSRTSVEAFF | TGTGCCAGCAGTAGAACTTCCGTTGAAGCTTTCTTT
TRBJ1-3 | NA | TRBD1 | TRBV28 | CASRAQGAAGNTIYF | TGTGCCAGCAGAGCCCAGGGGGCCGCTGGAAACACCATATATTTT
TRBJ2-3 | NA | NA | TRBV6-5 | CASSYRGNGDTQYF | TGTGCCAGCAGTTACAGGGGGAACGGAGATACGCAGTATTTT
TRBJ1-2 | NA | NA | TRBV7-9 | CASSPREGLYGYTF | TGTGCCAGCAGCCCCCGTGAGGGCCTCTATGGCTACACCTTC
TRBJ1-1 | NA | NA | TRBV7-2 | CASSLDRNTEAFF | TGTGCCAGCAGCTTAGATCGGAACACTGAAGCTTTCTTT
TRBJ2-1 | NA | TRBD2 | TRBV9 | CASSPRTSGRGYNEQFF | TGTGCCAGCAGCCCAAGGACTAGCGGGAGGGGTTACAATGAGCAGTTCTTC
TRBJ2-1 | NA | TRBD2 | TRBV9 | CASSVYAGGEQFF | TGTGCCAGCAGCGTATATGCGGGAGGTGAGCAGTTCTTC
TRBJ1-2 | once | NA | TRBV29-1 | CSVATGFSGYTF | TGCAGCGTGGCTACAGGGTTTAGTGGCTACACCTTC
TRBJ2-1 | NA | TRBD2 | TRBV10-1 | CASSESHGLGTSGSYNEQFF | TGCGCCAGCAGTGAGTCGCACGGACTAGGGACTTCGGGGTCCTACAATGAGCAGTTCTTC
TRBJ2-5 | NA | TRBD2 | TRBV7-2 | CASGERGWKETQYF | TGTGCCAGCGGGGAGCGGGGGTGGAAAGAGACCCAGTACTTC
TRBJ2-1 | NA | NA | TRBV11-3 | CASSLAGYNEQFF | TGTGCCAGCAGCTTAGCCGGCTACAATGAGCAGTTCTTC
TRBJ1-5 | NA | TRBD1 | TRBV19 | CASSTTGWSNQPQHF | TGTGCCAGTAGTACGACAGGGTGGAGCAATCAGCCCCAGCATTTT
TRBJ1-3 | few | TRBD1 | TRBV7-9 | CASSYRDRPSGNTIYF | TGTGCCAGCAGCTACCGGGACAGGCCCTCTGGAAACACCATATATTTT
TRBJ2-2 | NA | TRBD2 | TRBV29-1 | CSVGGGTGELFF | TGCAGCGTCGGGGGGGGAACCGGGGAGCTGTTTTTT
TRBJ2-3 | NA | NA | TRBV11-2 | CASSLSTDTQYF | TGTGCCAGCAGCCTTAGCACAGATACGCAGTATTTT
TRBJ1-1 | NA | NA | TRBV27 | CASSSEGDTEAFF | TGTGCCAGCAGTTCCGAGGGTGACACTGAAGCTTTCTTT